This T cell receptor (beta chain) emerged from a study of neurological immune-mediated disorders. General observations from the study: None of the CDR3 amino acid sequences found in expanded clones was shared across subjects. This suggests that the TCR-beta repertoires were private in all groups. The study found the most TCR clonal expansion in HTLV-1-associated myelopathy and the least in multiple sclerosis, below healthy controls.

With 10-nucleotide random UMIs included, cDNA was synthesized by 5'RACE. In each sequencing run, over 160 million TCR-beta sequences were generated from 15-18 subjects. MiXCR was run by TCRdb on the 5' RACE reads, yielding one entry per CDR3 protein. The sample contains approximately 82,000 distinct CDR3 sequences, approximately 13% of which appear only once. Noted time point: longitudinal time-point 2. The table lists this clonotype with a few counts. Its antigen is undetermined. The V gene's germline CDR1 is SGHVS and CDR2 FQNEAQ. The junction had 4 bases not matched to a gene; V was cut back by 1 base and J by 6 bases. The CDR3 runs to 14 residues.

The sequencing input was PBMCs. This chain connects TRBV7-8 to TRBJ2-3, with TRBD2 matching 7 bases. This clonotype originated in a female donor with HTLV-1-associated myelopathy (HAM/TSP). The CDR3, as DNA: TGTGCCAGCAGCTTAGTTTCCGGGGGGGATACGCAGTATTTT. It yields the protein CASSLVSGGDTQYF.